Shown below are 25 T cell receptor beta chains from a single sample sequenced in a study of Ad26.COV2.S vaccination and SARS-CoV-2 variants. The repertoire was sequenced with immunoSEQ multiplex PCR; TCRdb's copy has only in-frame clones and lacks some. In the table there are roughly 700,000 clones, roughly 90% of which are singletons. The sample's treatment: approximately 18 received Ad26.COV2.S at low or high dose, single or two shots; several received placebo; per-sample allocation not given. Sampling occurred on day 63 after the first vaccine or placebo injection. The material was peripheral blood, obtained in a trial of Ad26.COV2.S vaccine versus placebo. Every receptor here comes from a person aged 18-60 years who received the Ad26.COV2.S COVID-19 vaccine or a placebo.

CDR3 sequence reads: CATSDPGQPQHF. CDR3 nucleotides: TGTGCCACCAGTGATCCAGGTCAGCCCCAGCATTTT. J is TRBJ1-5 and V is TRBV24-1; no firm D call. Germline CDR1 reads KGHDR; CDR2 reads SFDVKD. V gave up 3 bases and J gave up 6 bases, with 5 bases separating them. The CDR3 runs 12 residues.

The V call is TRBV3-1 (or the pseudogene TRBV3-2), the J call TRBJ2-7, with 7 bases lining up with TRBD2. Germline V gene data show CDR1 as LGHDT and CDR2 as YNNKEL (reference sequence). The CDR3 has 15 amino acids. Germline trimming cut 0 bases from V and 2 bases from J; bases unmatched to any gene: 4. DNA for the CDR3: TGTGCCAGCAGCCAAGAGGGACTACCCACCTACGAGCAGTACTTC. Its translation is CASSQEGLPTYEQYF.

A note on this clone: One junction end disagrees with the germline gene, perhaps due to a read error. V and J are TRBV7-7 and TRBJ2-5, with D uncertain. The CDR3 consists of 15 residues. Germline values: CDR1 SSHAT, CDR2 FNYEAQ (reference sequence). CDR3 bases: TGTGCTAGCACCCCCGGTGGGGAAGTCCAAGAGACCCAGTACTTC. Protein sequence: CASTPGGEVQETQYF.

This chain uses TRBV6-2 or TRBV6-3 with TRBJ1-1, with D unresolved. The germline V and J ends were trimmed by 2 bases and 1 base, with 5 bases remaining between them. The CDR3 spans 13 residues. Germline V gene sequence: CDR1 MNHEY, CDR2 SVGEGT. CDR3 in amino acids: CASSYLGNTEAFF. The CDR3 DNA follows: TGTGCCAGCAGTTACCTTGGGAACACTGAAGCTTTCTTT.

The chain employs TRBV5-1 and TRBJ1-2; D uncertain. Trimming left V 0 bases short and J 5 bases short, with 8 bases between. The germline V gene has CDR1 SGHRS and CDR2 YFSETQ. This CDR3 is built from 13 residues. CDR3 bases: TGCGCCAGCAGCTTGGCCGGGCAGTATGGCTACACCTTC. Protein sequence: CASSLAGQYGYTF.

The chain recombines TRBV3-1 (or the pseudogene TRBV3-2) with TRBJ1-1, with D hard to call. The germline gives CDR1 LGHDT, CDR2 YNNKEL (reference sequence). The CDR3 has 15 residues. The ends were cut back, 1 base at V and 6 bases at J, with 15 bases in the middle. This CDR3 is CASSQARAVGAEAFF. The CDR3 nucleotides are TGTGCCAGCAGCCAAGCTAGGGCGGTAGGCGCTGAAGCTTTCTTT.

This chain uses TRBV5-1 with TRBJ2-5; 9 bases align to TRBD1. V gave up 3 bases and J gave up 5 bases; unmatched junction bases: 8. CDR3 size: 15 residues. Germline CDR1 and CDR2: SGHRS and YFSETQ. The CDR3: CASSSSFGTGETQYF. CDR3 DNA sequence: TGCGCCAGCAGCTCCTCCTTCGGGACAGGGGAGACCCAGTACTTC.

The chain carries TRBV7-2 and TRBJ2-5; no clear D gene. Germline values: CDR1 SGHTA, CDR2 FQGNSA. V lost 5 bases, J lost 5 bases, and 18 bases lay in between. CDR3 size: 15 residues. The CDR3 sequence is CASSRRPESQETQYF. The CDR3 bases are TGTGCCAGCAGCCGTCGACCAGAATCCCAGGAGACCCAGTACTTC.

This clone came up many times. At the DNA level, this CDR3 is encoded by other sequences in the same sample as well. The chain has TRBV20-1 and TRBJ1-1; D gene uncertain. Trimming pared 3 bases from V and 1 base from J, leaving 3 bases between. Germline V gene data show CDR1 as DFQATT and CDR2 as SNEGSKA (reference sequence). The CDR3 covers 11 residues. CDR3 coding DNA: TGCAGTGCTAGGGAGAACACTGAAGCTTTCTTT. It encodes CSARENTEAFF.

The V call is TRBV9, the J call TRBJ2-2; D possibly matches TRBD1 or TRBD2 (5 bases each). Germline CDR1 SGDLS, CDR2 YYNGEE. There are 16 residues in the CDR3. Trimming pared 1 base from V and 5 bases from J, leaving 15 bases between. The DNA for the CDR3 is TGTGCCAGCAGCGTACTCCGGGGACCTGGAACCGGGGAGCTGTTTTTT. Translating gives CASSVLRGPGTGELFF.

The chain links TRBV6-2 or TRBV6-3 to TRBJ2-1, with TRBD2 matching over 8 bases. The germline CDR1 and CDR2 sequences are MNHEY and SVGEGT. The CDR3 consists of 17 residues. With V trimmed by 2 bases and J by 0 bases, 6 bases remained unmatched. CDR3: CASSYGTSRFSYNEQFF. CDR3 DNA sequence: TGTGCCAGCAGTTACGGGACTAGTCGTTTCTCCTACAATGAGCAGTTCTTC.

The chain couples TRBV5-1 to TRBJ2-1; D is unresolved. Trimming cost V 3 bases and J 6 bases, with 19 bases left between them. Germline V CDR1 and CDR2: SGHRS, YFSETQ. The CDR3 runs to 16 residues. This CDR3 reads CASSSIRGPPGNEQFF. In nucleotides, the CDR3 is TGCGCCAGCAGCTCCATTCGCGGCCCCCCGGGCAATGAGCAGTTCTTC.

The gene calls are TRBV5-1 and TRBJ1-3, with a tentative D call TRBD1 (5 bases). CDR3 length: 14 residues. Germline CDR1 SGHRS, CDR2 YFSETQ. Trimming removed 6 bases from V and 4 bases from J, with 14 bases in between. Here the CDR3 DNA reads TGCGCCAGCAACGGGGGGACGGAAGGAAACACCATATATTTT. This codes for CASNGGTEGNTIYF.

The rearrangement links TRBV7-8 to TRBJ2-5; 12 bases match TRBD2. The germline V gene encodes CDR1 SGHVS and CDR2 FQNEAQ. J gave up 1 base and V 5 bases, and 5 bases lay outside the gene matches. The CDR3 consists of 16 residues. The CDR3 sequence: CASSGRLAGVQETQYF. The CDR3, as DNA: TGTGCCAGCAGCGGACGACTAGCGGGAGTCCAAGAGACCCAGTACTTC.

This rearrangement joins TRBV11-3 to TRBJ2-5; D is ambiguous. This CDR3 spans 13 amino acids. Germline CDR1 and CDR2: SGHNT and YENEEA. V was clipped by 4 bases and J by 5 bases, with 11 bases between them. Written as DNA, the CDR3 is TGTGCCAGCAGCTCCGGATTAGGGGAGACCCAGTACTTC. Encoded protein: CASSSGLGETQYF.

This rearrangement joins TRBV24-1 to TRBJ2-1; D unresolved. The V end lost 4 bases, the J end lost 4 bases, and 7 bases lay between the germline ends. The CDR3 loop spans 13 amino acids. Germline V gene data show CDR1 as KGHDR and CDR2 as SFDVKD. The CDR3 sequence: CATSDFTYNEQFF. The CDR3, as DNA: TGTGCCACCAGTGACTTCACGTACAATGAGCAGTTCTTC.

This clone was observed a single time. Written as DNA, the CDR3 is TGCGCCAGCAGACCAGCCTCTGGAAACACCATATATTTT. This encodes CASRPASGNTIYF. The chain joins TRBV5-1 to TRBJ1-3, with D uncertain. V was cut by 5 bases and J by 0 bases, with 6 bases left in between. In germline, CDR1 is SGHRS, CDR2 YFSETQ. The CDR3 sequence is 13 residues long.

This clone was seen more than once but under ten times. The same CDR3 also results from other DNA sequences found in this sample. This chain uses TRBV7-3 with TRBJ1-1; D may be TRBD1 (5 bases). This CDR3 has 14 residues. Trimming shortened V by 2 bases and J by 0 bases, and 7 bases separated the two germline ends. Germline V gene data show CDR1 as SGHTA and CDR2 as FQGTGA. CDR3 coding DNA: TGTGCCAGCAGCTTACAGGGAATGAACACTGAAGCTTTCTTT. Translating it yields CASSLQGMNTEAFF. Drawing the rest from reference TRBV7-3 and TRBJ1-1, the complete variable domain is GAGVSQTPSNKVTEKGKYVELRCDPISGHTALYWYRQSLGQGPEFLIYFQGTGAADDSGLPNDRFFAVRPEGSVSTLKIQRTERGDSAVYLCASSLQGMNTEAFFGQGTRLTVV.

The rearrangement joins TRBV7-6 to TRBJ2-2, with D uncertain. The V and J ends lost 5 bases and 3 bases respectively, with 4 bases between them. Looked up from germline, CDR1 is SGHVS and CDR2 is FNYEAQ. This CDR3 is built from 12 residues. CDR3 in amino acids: CASSLYTGELFF. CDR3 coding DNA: TGTGCCAGCAGCCTTTACACCGGGGAGCTGTTTTTT.

The CDR3 loop is CASSVGQGQLGTDTQYF. The CDR3 bases are TGTGCCAGCAGCGTAGGGCAGGGCCAATTGGGCACAGATACGCAGTATTTT. The rearrangement joins TRBV9 to TRBJ2-3, with TRBD1 as a possible D gene (5 bases). Germline V gives CDR1 SGDLS, CDR2 YYNGEE. V gave up 0 bases and J gave up 1 base, with 15 bases separating them. The CDR3 length is 17 residues.

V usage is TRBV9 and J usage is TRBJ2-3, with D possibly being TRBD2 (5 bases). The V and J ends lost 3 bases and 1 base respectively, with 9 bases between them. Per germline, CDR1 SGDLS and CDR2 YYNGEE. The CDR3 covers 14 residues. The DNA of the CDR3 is TGTGCCAGCAGCGGAGGGATTCGCACAGATACGCAGTATTTT. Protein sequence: CASSGGIRTDTQYF.

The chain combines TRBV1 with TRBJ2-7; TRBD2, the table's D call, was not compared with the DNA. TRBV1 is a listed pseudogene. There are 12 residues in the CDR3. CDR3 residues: CTSSLGAYEQYF. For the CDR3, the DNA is TGCACCAGCAGCCTCGGAGCCTACGAGCAGTACTTC.

CDR3 nucleotides: TGTGCCAGCAGCCAAGGGACGAGGATGCACTATGGCTACACCTTC. Protein sequence: CASSQGTRMHYGYTF. The chain employs TRBV3-1 (or the pseudogene TRBV3-2) and TRBJ1-2; D ambiguous. V shed 1 base and J shed 3 bases, with 12 bases lying between them. This CDR3 has 15 amino acids. Germline values: CDR1 LGHDT, CDR2 YNNKEL (reference sequence).

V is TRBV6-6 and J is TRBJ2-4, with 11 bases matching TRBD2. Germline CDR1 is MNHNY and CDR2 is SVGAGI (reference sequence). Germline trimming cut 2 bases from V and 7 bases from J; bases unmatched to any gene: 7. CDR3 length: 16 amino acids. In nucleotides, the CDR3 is TGTGCCAGCAGTTACGCCGGACTAGCGGGTCCTAACATTCAGTACTTC. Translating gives CASSYAGLAGPNIQYF.

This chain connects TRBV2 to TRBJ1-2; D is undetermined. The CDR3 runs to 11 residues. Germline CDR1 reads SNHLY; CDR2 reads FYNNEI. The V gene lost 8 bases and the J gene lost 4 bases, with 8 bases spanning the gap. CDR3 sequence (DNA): TGTGCCAGCGCCCGGTCCTATGGCTACACCTTC. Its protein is CASARSYGYTF.